The clone carrying this TCR beta chain appeared a few times. Its antigen remains unidentified. V was cut by 2 bases and J by 8 bases, with 14 bases left in between. Germline V gene sequence: CDR1 SGHRS, CDR2 YFSETQ. This CDR3 is built from 14 residues. This sample is part of a study of identical twins. Findings and limits, study-wide: Excess sharing between twins was weaker in beta out-of-frame sequences.

TCRdb fed the 5' RACE reads into MiXCR, producing one record per CDR3 protein. Of about 250,000 distinct CDR3 sequences listed, roughly an eighth are singletons. All donors comprised healthy Caucasians. The sample consisted of memory (CD45RO+) T cells sorted from blood. The clonotype originates from a woman aged 18-35 years in good health. The V call is TRBV5-1, the J call TRBJ2-1, with D maybe TRBD1 (6 bases). The CDR3 here is CASSFLPGADEQFF. In DNA form, the CDR3 reads TGCGCCAGCAGCTTCTTACCAGGGGCGGATGAGCAGTTCTTC.